This T cell receptor (beta chain) was found in a study of blood T cells in healthy people across ages. Combining a sample-barcoded 5' primer with a J-beta primer mix, a second PCR ran for about 6 to 11 cycles. TCRdb ran MiXCR on the 5' RACE reads and lists one entry per CDR3 protein. The sample shows approximately 2,000,000 distinct CDR3 sequences, roughly two fifths of them seen only once. General study points: A roughly linear age-dependent decrease characterized TCR beta diversity per million T cells. CMV infection status of these donors was not known. Long-lived and aged donors differed, with more naive CD4+ cells and higher diversity in the long-lived.

Germline V gene data show CDR1 as MGHDK and CDR2 as SYGVNS. Trimming pared 6 bases from V and 2 bases from J, leaving 12 bases between. The CDR3 loop spans 14 amino acids. This clonotype was detected only a few times. Its target is unknown. The sample providers were healthy Caucasian people from Russia, aged about 6 to 90. The chain joins TRBV25-1 to TRBJ2-3; possible D gene TRBD2, 5 bases. Material for sequencing was blood. The TCR was taken from a human donor in good health. DNA for the CDR3: TGTGCCAGCAGCCAACCCGGGGACACAGATACGCAGTATTTT. This codes for CASSQPGDTDTQYF.